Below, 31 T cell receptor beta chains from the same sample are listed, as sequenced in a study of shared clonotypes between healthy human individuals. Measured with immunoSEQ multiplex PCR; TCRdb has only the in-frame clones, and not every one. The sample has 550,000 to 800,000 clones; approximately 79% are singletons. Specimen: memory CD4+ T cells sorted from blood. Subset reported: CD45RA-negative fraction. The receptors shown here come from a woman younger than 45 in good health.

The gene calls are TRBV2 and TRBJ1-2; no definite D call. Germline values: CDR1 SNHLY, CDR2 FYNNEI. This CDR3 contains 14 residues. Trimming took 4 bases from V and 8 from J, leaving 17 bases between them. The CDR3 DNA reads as TGTGCCAGCAGTGCGAAACGCTCCTTGCAGGGCTACACCTTC. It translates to CASSAKRSLQGYTF.

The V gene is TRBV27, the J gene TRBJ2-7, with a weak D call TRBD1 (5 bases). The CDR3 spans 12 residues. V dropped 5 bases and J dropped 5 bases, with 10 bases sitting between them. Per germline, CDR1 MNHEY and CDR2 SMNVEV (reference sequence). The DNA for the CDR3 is TGTGCCAGCAGTCACCGGACAAACGAGCAGTACTTC. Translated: CASSHRTNEQYF.

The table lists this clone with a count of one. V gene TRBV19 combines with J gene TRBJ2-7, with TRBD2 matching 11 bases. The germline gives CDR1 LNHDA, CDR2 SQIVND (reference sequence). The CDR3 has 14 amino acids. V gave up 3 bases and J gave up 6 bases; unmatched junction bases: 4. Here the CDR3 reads CASSMTSGIGEQYF. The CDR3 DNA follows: TGTGCCAGTAGTATGACTAGCGGGATAGGCGAGCAGTACTTC.

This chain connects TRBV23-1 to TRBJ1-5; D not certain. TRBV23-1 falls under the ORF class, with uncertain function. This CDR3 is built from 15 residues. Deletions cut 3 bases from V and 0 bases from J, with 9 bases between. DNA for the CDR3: TGCGCCAGCAGTCATGCCGGGGTTAGCAATCAGCCCCAGCATTTT. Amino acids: CASSHAGVSNQPQHF.

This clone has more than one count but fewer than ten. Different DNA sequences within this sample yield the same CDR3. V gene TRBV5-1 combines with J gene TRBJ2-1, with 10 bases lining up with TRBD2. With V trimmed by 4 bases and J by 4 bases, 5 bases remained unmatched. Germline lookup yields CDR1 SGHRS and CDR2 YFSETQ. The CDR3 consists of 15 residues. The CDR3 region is CASSPSSGGYNEQFF. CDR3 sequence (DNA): TGCGCCAGCAGCCCTTCTAGCGGGGGTTACAATGAGCAGTTCTTC.

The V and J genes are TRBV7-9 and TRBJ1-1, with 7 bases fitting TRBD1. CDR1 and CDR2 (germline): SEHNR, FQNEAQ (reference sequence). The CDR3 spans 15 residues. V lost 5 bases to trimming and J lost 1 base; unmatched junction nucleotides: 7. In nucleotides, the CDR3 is TGTGCCAGCAGCAGGGCGGACAGGACGAACACTGAAGCTTTCTTT. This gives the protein CASSRADRTNTEAFF.

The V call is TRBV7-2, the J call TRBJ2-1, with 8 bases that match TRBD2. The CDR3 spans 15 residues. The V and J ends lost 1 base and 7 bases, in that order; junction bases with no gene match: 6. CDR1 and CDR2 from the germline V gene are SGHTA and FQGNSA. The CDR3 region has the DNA TGTGCCAGCAGCTTAGTTCGAACGGGGGGGAATGAGCAGTTCTTC. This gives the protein CASSLVRTGGNEQFF. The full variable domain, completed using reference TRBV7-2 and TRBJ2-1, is GAGVSQSPSNKVTEKGKDVELRCDPISGHTALYWYRQSLGQGLEFLIYFQGNSAPDKSGLPSDRFSAERTGGSVSTLTIQRTQQEDSAVYLCASSLVRTGGNEQFFGPGTRLTVL.

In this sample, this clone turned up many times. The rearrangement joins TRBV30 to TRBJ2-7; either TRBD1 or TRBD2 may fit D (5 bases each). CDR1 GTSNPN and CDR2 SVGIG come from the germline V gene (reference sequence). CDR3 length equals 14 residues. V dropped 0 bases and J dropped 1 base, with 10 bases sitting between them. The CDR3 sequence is CAWSVRGRSYEQYF. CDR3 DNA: TGTGCCTGGAGTGTACGGGGCAGATCCTACGAGCAGTACTTC. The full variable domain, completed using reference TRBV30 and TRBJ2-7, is SQTIHQWPATLVQPVGSPLSLECTVEGTSNPNLYWYRQAAGRGLQLLFYSVGIGQISSEVPQNLSASRPQDRQFILSSKKLLLSDSGFYLCAWSVRGRSYEQYFGPGTRLTVT.

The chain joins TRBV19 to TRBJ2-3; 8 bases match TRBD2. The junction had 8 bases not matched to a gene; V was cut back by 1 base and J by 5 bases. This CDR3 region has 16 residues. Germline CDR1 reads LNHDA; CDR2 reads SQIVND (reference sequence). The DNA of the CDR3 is TGTGCCAGTAGTATAGTCGGTCGGCTAGCGGGAGATACGCAGTATTTT. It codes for CASSIVGRLAGDTQYF.

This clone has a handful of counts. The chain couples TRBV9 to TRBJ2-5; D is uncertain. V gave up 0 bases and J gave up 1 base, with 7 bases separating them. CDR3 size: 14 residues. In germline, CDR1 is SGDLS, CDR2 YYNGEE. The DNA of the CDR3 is TGTGCCAGCAGCGTAGAACCCCCCCAAGAGACCCAGTACTTC. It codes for CASSVEPPQETQYF.

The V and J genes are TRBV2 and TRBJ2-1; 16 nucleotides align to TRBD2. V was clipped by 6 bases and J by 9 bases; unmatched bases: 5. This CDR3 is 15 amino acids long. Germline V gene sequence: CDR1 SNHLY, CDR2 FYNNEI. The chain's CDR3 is CASRSGTSGRVEQFF. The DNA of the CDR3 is TGTGCCAGCAGATCCGGGACTAGCGGGAGGGTTGAGCAGTTCTTC.

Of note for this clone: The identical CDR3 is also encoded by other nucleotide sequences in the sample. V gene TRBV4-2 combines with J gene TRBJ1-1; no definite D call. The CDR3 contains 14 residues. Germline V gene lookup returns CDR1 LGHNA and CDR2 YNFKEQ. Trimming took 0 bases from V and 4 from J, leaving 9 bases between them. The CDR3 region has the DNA TGTGCCAGCAGCCAAGATCGACGGGGCACTGAAGCTTTCTTT. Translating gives CASSQDRRGTEAFF.

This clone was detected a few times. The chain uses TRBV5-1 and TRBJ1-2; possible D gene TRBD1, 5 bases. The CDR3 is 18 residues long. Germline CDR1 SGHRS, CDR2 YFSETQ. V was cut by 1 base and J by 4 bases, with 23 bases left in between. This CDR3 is CASSLYGSGRPDLYGYTF. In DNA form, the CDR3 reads TGCGCCAGCAGCTTGTATGGGTCGGGGCGGCCGGACCTCTATGGCTACACCTTC. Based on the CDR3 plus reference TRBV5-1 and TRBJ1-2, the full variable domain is KAGVTQTPRYLIKTRGQQVTLSCSPISGHRSVSWYQQTPGQGLQFLFEYFSETQRNKGNFPGRFSGRQFSNSRSEMNVSTLELGDSALYLCASSLYGSGRPDLYGYTFGSGTRLTVV.

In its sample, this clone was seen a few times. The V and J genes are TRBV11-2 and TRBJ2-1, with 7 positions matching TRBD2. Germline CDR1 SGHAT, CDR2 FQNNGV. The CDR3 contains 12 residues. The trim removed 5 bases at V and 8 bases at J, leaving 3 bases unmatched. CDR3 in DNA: TGTGCCAGCAGCCATACTAGCGATGAGCAGTTCTTC. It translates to CASSHTSDEQFF.

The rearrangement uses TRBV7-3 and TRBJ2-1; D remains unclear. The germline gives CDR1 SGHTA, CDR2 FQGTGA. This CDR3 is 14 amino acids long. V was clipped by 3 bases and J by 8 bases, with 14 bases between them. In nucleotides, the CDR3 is TGTGCCAGCAGCTTCTTCGCCAGTATCGATGAGCAGTTCTTC. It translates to CASSFFASIDEQFF.

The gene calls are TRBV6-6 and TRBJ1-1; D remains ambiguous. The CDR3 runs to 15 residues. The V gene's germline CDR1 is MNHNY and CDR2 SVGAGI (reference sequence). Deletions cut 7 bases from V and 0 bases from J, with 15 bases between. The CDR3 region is CASTDRGGLNTEAFF. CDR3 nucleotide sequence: TGTGCCAGCACCGATCGGGGAGGGTTGAACACTGAAGCTTTCTTT.

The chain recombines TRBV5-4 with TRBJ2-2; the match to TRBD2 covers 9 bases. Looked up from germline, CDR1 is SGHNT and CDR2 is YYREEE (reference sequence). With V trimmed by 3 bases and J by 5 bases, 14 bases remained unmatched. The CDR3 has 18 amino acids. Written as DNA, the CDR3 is TGTGCCAGCAGCTCCCCGGGGGTAGCGGGAGTGGTAACCGGGGAGCTGTTTTTT. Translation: CASSSPGVAGVVTGELFF.

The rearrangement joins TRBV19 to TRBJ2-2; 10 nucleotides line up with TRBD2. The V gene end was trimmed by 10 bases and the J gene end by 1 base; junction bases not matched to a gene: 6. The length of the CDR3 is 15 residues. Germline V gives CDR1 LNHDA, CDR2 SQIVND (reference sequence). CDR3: CATYRLAGNTGELFF. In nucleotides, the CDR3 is TGTGCCACCTATAGACTAGCGGGGAACACCGGGGAGCTGTTTTTT.

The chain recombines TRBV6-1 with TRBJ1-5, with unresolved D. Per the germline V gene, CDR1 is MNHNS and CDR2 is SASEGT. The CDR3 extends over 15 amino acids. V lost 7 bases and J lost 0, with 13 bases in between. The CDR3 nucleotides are TGTGCCAGCACTTCGGCGACGGATAGCAATCAGCCCCAGCATTTT. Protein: CASTSATDSNQPQHF.

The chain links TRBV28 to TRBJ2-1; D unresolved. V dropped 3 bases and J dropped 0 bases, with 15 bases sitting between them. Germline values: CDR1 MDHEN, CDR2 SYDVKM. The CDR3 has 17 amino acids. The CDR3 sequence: CASSFSHRAYSYNEQFF. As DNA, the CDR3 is TGTGCCAGCAGTTTCTCGCACCGGGCATACTCCTACAATGAGCAGTTCTTC.

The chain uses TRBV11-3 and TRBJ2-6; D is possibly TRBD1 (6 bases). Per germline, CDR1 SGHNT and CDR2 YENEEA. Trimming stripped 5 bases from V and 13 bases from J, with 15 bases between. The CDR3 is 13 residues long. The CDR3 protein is CASSPATGRVLTF. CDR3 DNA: TGTGCCAGCAGCCCGGCGACAGGCCGGGTCCTGACTTTC.

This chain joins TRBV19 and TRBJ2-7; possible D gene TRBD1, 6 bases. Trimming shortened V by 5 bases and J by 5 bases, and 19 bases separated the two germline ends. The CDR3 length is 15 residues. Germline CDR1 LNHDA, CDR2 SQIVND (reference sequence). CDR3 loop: CASSPLLPGHDEQYF. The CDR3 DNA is TGTGCCAGTAGTCCTTTACTTCCGGGACATGACGAGCAGTACTTC.

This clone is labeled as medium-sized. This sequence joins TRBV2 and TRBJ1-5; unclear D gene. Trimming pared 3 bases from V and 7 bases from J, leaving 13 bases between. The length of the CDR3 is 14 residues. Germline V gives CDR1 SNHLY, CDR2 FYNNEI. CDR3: CASSEEAFRQPQHF. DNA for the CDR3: TGTGCCAGCAGTGAGGAGGCGTTTCGCCAGCCCCAGCATTTT.

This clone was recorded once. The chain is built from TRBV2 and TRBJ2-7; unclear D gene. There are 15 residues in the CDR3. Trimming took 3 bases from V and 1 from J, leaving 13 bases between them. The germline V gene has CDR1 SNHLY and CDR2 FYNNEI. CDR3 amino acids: CASSDLGIGSYEQYF. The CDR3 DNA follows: TGTGCCAGCAGTGATTTAGGAATCGGGTCCTACGAGCAGTACTTC.

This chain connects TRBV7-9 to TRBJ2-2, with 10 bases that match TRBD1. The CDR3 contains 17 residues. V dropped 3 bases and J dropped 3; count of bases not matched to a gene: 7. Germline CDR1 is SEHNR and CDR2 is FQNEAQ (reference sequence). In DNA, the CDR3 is TGTGCCAGCAGCTTCTCCGGGACAGGGGTCCACACCGGGGAGCTGTTTTTT. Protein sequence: CASSFSGTGVHTGELFF.

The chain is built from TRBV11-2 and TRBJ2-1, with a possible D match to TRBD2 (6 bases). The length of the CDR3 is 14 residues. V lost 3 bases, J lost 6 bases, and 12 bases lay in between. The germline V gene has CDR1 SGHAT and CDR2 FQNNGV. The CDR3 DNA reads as TGTGCCAGCAGCTTGACTAGGTCTGTCAATGAGCAGTTCTTC. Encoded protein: CASSLTRSVNEQFF.

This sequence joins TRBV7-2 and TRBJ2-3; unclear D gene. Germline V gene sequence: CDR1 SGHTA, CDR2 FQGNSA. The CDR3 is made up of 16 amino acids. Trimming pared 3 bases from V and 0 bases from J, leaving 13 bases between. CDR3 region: CASSLHLSESTDTQYF. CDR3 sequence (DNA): TGTGCCAGCAGCTTGCATCTATCGGAAAGCACAGATACGCAGTATTTT.

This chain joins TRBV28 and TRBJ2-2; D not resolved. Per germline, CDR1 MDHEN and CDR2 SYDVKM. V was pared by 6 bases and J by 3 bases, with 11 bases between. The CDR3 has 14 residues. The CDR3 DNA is TGTGCCAGCAGACGGAGTTCGGACACCGGGGAGCTGTTTTTT. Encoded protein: CASRRSSDTGELFF.

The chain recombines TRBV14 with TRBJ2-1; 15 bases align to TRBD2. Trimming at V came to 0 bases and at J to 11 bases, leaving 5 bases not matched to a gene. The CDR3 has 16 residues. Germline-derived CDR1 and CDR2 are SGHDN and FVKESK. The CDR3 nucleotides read TGTGCCAGCAGCCAAGAGGGACTAGCGGGAGGTTCTAAGCAGTTCTTC. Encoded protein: CASSQEGLAGGSKQFF.

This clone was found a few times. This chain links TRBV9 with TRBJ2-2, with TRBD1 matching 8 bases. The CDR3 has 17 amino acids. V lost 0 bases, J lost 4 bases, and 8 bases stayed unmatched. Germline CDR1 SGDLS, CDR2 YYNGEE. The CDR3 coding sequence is TGTGCCAGCAGCGTAGCTCTCCAGGGGGCGGGCACCGGGGAGCTGTTTTTT. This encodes CASSVALQGAGTGELFF.

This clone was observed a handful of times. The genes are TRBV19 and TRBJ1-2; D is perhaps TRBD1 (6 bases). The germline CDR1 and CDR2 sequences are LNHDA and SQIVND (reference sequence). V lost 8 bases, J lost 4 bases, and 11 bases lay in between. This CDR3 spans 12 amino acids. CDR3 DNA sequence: TGTGCCAGTCGACAGGTGTTCTATGGCTACACCTTC. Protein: CASRQVFYGYTF.